What follows are 27 T cell receptor beta chains derived from one specimen sequenced in a study of control samples from healthy donors and cancer patients (dated by TCRdb to the early 2020s). Library creation used the immunoSEQ multiplex PCR assay. TCRdb limited this immuneACCESS table to in-frame rearrangements with V and J called. A share of clones is missing; checked studies link under half to unresolved V genes, and the rest is unexplained. This sample is represented by around 100,000 clones; almost 90% of them were singletons. 12% to 15% of the sample lies in the top ten. The sequencing input was blood. The receptors derive from a man aged 25 to 40 in good health.

The chain uses TRBV5-1 and TRBJ2-5; TRBD1 aligns across 9 bases. CDR3 length equals 16 residues. Germline CDR1 reads SGHRS; CDR2 reads YFSETQ. The junction had 12 bases not matched to a gene; V was cut back by 4 bases and J by 5 bases. CDR3 amino acids: CASSKGTGTGRETQYF. The CDR3 DNA reads as TGCGCCAGCAGCAAAGGGACCGGGACAGGGCGGGAGACCCAGTACTTC. Based on the CDR3 plus reference TRBV5-1 and TRBJ2-5, the full variable domain is KAGVTQTPRYLIKTRGQQVTLSCSPISGHRSVSWYQQTPGQGLQFLFEYFSETQRNKGNFPGRFSGRQFSNSRSEMNVSTLELGDSALYLCASSKGTGTGRETQYFGPGTRLLVL.

V usage is TRBV6-4 and J usage is TRBJ2-7, with D maybe TRBD2 (6 bases). Germline assignment: CDR1 MRHNA and CDR2 SNTAGT. The V end lost 8 bases, the J end lost 2 bases, and 19 bases lay between the germline ends. The CDR3 has 15 residues. The CDR3 is CASSLGLLTTYEQYF. The CDR3, as DNA: TGTGCCAGCTCCCTGGGACTGTTAACTACCTACGAGCAGTACTTC.

The chain joins TRBV6-2 or TRBV6-3 to TRBJ2-1; tentatively, D is TRBD1 (6 bases). Germline CDR1 and CDR2: MNHEY and SVGEGT. CDR3 length equals 14 residues. Between the trimmed V and J ends, which lost 4 bases and 1 base, there was a span of 8 bases. For the CDR3, the DNA is TGTGCCAGCAGTTTCAGGGGATCCTACAATGAGCAGTTCTTC. Protein: CASSFRGSYNEQFF.

V usage is TRBV28 and J usage is TRBJ2-1; no clear D gene. The CDR3 consists of 15 residues. The V end lost 5 bases, the J end lost 4 bases, and 15 bases lay between the germline ends. The germline V gene has CDR1 MDHEN and CDR2 SYDVKM. As DNA, the CDR3 is TGTGCCAGCAGTGCCCCCCTTCAGGTATACAATGAGCAGTTCTTC. Amino acids: CASSAPLQVYNEQFF.

The V call is TRBV3-1 (or the pseudogene TRBV3-2), the J call TRBJ1-5, with D perhaps TRBD1 (5 bases). This CDR3 contains 16 residues. With 0 bases removed from V and 0 bases from J, the gap between germline ends came to 9 bases. Germline values: CDR1 LGHDT, CDR2 YNNKEL (reference sequence). The DNA for the CDR3 is TGTGCCAGCAGCCAAGAAGGGGCTTATAGCAATCAGCCCCAGCATTTT. Protein: CASSQEGAYSNQPQHF.

The CDR3 here is CASSIGTNFNEQFF. The CDR3 DNA reads as TGTGCCAGTAGTATAGGTACTAACTTCAATGAGCAGTTCTTC. This rearrangement joins TRBV19 to TRBJ2-1; D not resolved. Germline V gene lookup returns CDR1 LNHDA and CDR2 SQIVND (reference sequence). The V gene lost 1 base and the J gene lost 6 bases, with 10 bases spanning the gap. This CDR3 spans 14 amino acids.

The V call is TRBV10-3, the J call TRBJ2-7, with 7 bases aligning to TRBD2. The CDR3 totals 16 residues. The trim removed 2 bases at V and 2 bases at J, leaving 9 bases unmatched. Germline V gene lookup returns CDR1 ENHRY and CDR2 SYGVKD. CDR3 DNA sequence: TGTGCCATCAGTGAGGGGAAGCGGGACCGGACCTACGAGCAGTACTTC. This translates into CAISEGKRDRTYEQYF.

V and J are TRBV5-1 and TRBJ2-2, with TRBD1 matching 7 bases. CDR3 length: 16 amino acids. CDR1 and CDR2 from the germline V gene are SGHRS and YFSETQ. Trimming removed 2 bases from V and 0 bases from J; junction bases left unmatched: 4. The CDR3 nucleotides read TGCGCCAGCAGCTTCGGTGGGACAGCGAACACCGGGGAGCTGTTTTTT. Encoded protein: CASSFGGTANTGELFF.

The chain carries TRBV10-1 and TRBJ2-1; 7 positions match TRBD1. This CDR3 contains 17 residues. The J segment lost 7 bases and the V segment lost 2 bases, leaving 14 bases of the junction unmatched. CDR1 WNHNN and CDR2 SYGVQD come from the germline V gene (reference sequence). This CDR3 reads CASSEIGSLTGSNEQFF. CDR3 DNA: TGCGCCAGCAGTGAGATAGGGTCATTGACAGGGTCGAATGAGCAGTTCTTC.

CDR3 sequence: CASGIITISTEAFF. The CDR3 coding sequence is TGTGCCAGCGGAATAATAACGATTAGCACTGAAGCTTTCTTT. The rearrangement links TRBV28 to TRBJ1-1, with D unresolved. Germline lookup yields CDR1 MDHEN and CDR2 SYDVKM. This CDR3 comprises 14 residues. V dropped 8 bases and J dropped 4 bases, with 17 bases sitting between them.

This chain connects TRBV4-3 to TRBJ2-3, with 7 positions matching TRBD2. The CDR3 is made up of 13 amino acids. CDR1 is LGHNA, CDR2 YSLEER, per germline. The trim removed 4 bases at V and 5 bases at J, leaving 3 bases unmatched. The CDR3 loop reads CASSLGLVDTQYF. DNA of the CDR3: TGCGCCAGCAGCCTCGGACTAGTAGATACGCAGTATTTT.

The chain couples TRBV19 to TRBJ2-1; no firm D call. This CDR3 contains 16 residues. The germline V gene has CDR1 LNHDA and CDR2 SQIVND (reference sequence). V was trimmed by 3 bases and J by 8 bases, leaving 20 bases between them. The CDR3 coding sequence is TGTGCCAGTAGTATGTTGGCGGACCAAACTGGGGATGAGCAGTTCTTC. This encodes CASSMLADQTGDEQFF.

The chain links TRBV18 to TRBJ2-1; TRBD1 or TRBD2 may be the D gene (6 bases each). Germline loops: CDR1 KGHSH, CDR2 LQKENI. V was pared by 6 bases and J by 3 bases, with 15 bases between. The CDR3 totals 15 residues. The CDR3 region is CASSAGGSFYNEQFF. CDR3 coding DNA: TGTGCCAGCTCCGCCGGGGGCAGCTTCTACAATGAGCAGTTCTTC. Based on the CDR3 plus reference TRBV18 and TRBJ2-1, the full variable domain is NAGVMQNPRHLVRRRGQEARLRCSPMKGHSHVYWYRQLPEEGLKFMVYLQKENIIDESGMPKERFSAEFPKEGPSILRIQQVVRGDSAAYFCASSAGGSFYNEQFFGPGTRLTVL.

This clone was picked up one time. The V and J genes are TRBV27 and TRBJ2-3; D is unresolved. Germline assignment: CDR1 MNHEY and CDR2 SMNVEV (reference sequence). The CDR3 consists of 13 residues. The ends were cut back, 6 bases at V and 3 bases at J, with 10 bases in the middle. This CDR3 reads CASSHGFTDTQYF. The CDR3 bases are TGTGCCAGCAGCCACGGGTTTACAGATACGCAGTATTTT.

The V and J genes are TRBV7-6 and TRBJ1-1; 10 bases map to TRBD1. Germline CDR1 and CDR2: SGHVS and FNYEAQ. The CDR3 has 13 amino acids. The junction had 3 bases not matched to a gene; V was cut back by 1 base and J by 10 bases. The DNA for the CDR3 is TGTGCCAGCAGCTTAGGGGGACAGGGGACAGCTTTCTTT. Its protein is CASSLGGQGTAFF.

The rearrangement uses TRBV5-5 and TRBJ2-7; 7 nucleotides match TRBD1. The V and J ends lost 3 bases and 2 bases, in that order; junction bases with no gene match: 5. The CDR3 sequence is 14 residues long. Germline V gene lookup returns CDR1 SGHKS and CDR2 YYEKEE (reference sequence). CDR3 coding DNA: TGTGCCAGCAGCTCTGGACAGGTAGCCTACGAGCAGTACTTC. Its protein is CASSSGQVAYEQYF.

V gene TRBV27 combines with J gene TRBJ2-1; 9 nucleotides agree with TRBD2. The junction had 5 bases not matched to a gene; V was cut back by 5 bases and J by 3 bases. Per germline, CDR1 MNHEY and CDR2 SMNVEV (reference sequence). The CDR3 runs 15 residues. CDR3 coding DNA: TGTGCCAGCAGTCTAGCGGGGACAGACTACAATGAGCAGTTCTTC. It codes for CASSLAGTDYNEQFF.

The chain is built from TRBV28 and TRBJ1-1, with D unclear. The V and J ends lost 5 bases and 1 base respectively, with 11 bases between them. The germline CDR1 and CDR2 sequences are MDHEN and SYDVKM. This CDR3 has 14 amino acids. The CDR3 region is CASSLRTPNTEAFF. CDR3 bases: TGTGCCAGCAGTCTTCGGACTCCGAACACTGAAGCTTTCTTT.

The CDR3: CASSQERAYEQYF. In DNA form, the CDR3 reads TGTGCCAGCAGCCAAGAAAGGGCCTACGAGCAGTACTTC. The V and J genes are TRBV3-1 (or the pseudogene TRBV3-2) and TRBJ2-7; D ambiguous. The ends were cut back, 0 bases at V and 2 bases at J, with 5 bases in the middle. The CDR3 totals 13 residues. The germline CDR1 and CDR2 sequences are LGHDT and YNNKEL (reference sequence).

This clone was recorded once. The chain links TRBV5-1 to TRBJ2-1; D is unclear. Trimming took off 4 bases at V and 4 bases at J, with 18 bases between the two ends. This CDR3 is built from 16 residues. The germline V gene has CDR1 SGHRS and CDR2 YFSETQ. CDR3: CASSPLSGGLYNEQFF. The CDR3 DNA reads TGCGCCAGCAGCCCACTTTCTGGCGGCTTATACAATGAGCAGTTCTTC.

The chain uses TRBV28 and TRBJ1-1; the D gene is possibly TRBD1 (6 bases). The CDR3 covers 12 residues. Trimming removed 11 bases at V and 2 bases at J, with 12 bases between. Germline V lookup: CDR1 MDHEN, CDR2 SYDVKM. Here the CDR3 reads CAGGLLNTEAFF. CDR3 in DNA: TGTGCCGGGGGGCTACTTAACACTGAAGCTTTCTTT.

The gene calls are TRBV19 and TRBJ2-5; 12 bases align to TRBD2. The CDR3 spans 19 residues. Germline trimming cut 1 base from V and 2 bases from J; bases unmatched to any gene: 11. Germline V gene lookup returns CDR1 LNHDA and CDR2 SQIVND (reference sequence). The CDR3 sequence is CASSIAIGLGTSGQETQYF. The CDR3 DNA reads TGTGCCAGTAGTATAGCGATCGGGCTCGGGACTAGCGGGCAAGAGACCCAGTACTTC.

The V gene is TRBV6-2 or TRBV6-3, the J gene TRBJ2-1; D unclear. Trimming stripped 2 bases from V and 5 bases from J, with 7 bases between. This CDR3 spans 13 amino acids. Germline V gives CDR1 MNHEY, CDR2 SVGEGT. This CDR3 reads CASSYAGDNEQFF. CDR3 in DNA: TGTGCCAGCAGTTACGCCGGAGACAATGAGCAGTTCTTC.

The CDR3 DNA is TGCGCCAGCAGAGCTAGCGGGAGCTACGAGCAGTACTTC. Translating gives CASRASGSYEQYF. The V and J genes are TRBV5-1 and TRBJ2-7, with TRBD2 matching over 10 bases. The CDR3 is 13 residues long. With V trimmed by 5 bases and J by 3 bases, 2 bases remained unmatched. CDR1 and CDR2 (germline): SGHRS, YFSETQ.

V and J are TRBV28 and TRBJ2-1; 10 nucleotides line up with TRBD2. The CDR3 runs 19 residues. Germline V gene sequence: CDR1 MDHEN, CDR2 SYDVKM. V was pared by 4 bases and J by 9 bases, with 21 bases of the junction left unmatched. CDR3: CASSSSTSSLAGVPGEQFF. The CDR3 DNA reads TGTGCCAGCAGTTCGAGCACCTCTAGCCTAGCGGGAGTACCTGGTGAGCAGTTCTTC.

This clone was seen more than once but under ten times. This rearrangement joins TRBV7-9 to TRBJ1-1, with TRBD1 matching over 7 bases. Germline V gene lookup returns CDR1 SEHNR and CDR2 FQNEAQ (reference sequence). The CDR3 is 13 residues long. Unmatched junction bases numbered 7, after V lost 4 bases and J lost 8 bases. The CDR3, as DNA: TGTGCCAGCAGCTCTCAACAGGGGAGGGAAGCTTTCTTT. It is translated as CASSSQQGREAFF.

The rearrangement uses TRBV29-1 and TRBJ2-7, with 8 bases that match TRBD1. Germline V lookup: CDR1 SQVTM, CDR2 ANQGSEA. The junction had 4 bases not matched to a gene; V was cut back by 6 bases and J by 3 bases. The CDR3 contains 12 residues. The CDR3 protein is CSVWTGIYEQYF. Here the CDR3 DNA reads TGCAGCGTATGGACAGGGATCTACGAGCAGTACTTC.